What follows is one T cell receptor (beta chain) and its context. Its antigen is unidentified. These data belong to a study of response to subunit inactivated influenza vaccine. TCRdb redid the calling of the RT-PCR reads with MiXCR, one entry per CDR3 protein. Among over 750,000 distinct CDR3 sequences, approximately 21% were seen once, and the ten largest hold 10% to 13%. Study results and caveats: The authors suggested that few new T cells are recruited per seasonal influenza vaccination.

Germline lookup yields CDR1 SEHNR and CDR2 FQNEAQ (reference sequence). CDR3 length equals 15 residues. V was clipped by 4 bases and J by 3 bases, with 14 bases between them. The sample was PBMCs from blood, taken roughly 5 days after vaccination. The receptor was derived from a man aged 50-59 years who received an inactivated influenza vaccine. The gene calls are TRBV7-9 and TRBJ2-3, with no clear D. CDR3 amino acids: CASSSRHLGTDTQYF. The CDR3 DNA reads TGTGCCAGCAGCTCCCGACATCTAGGAACAGATACGCAGTATTTT.